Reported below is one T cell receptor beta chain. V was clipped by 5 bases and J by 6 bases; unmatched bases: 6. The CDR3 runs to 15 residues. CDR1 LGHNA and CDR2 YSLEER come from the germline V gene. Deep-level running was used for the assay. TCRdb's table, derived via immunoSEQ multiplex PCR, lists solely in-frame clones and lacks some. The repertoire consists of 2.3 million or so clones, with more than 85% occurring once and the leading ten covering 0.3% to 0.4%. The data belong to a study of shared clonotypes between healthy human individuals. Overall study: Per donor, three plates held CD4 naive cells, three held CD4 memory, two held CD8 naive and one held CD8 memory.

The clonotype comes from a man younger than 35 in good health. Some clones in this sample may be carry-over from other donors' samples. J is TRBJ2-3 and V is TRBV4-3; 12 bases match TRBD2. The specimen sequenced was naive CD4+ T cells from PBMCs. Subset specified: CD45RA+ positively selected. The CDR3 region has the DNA TGCGCCAGCAGCGAGGTCCTAGCGGGAGGGGATACGCAGTATTTT. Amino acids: CASSEVLAGGDTQYF.